Each of the 16 T cell receptor beta chains below was sequenced from the same sample in a study of blood T cell repertoires in COVID-19. Method: immunoSEQ multiplex PCR; TCRdb's copy keeps in-frame clones and lacks some. The sample has approximately 99,000 clones, 79% seen once; the top ten hold roughly 18%. What was sequenced was peripheral blood. All receptors come from a woman of 80 years or more with active or convalescent COVID-19.

The J gene is TRBJ1-5, the V gene TRBV6-2 or TRBV6-3; D not resolved. Germline CDR1 reads MNHEY; CDR2 reads SVGEGT. Trimming shortened V by 0 bases and J by 0 bases, and 15 bases separated the two germline ends. The length of the CDR3 is 18 residues. CDR3 loop: CASSYSGGGSGSNQPQHF. The CDR3 nucleotides read TGTGCCAGCAGTTACTCGGGAGGCGGGAGTGGTAGCAATCAGCCCCAGCATTTT.

This clone was found a few times. The chain has TRBV4-2 and TRBJ2-1, with 8 bases identical to TRBD1. V lost 0 bases and J lost 4; bases outside the gene matches: 8. The CDR3 contains 17 residues. Germline V gene data show CDR1 as LGHNA and CDR2 as YNFKEQ. The CDR3 protein is CASSQDSRQGPYNEQFF. CDR3 nucleotide sequence: TGTGCCAGCAGCCAAGATTCGCGACAGGGGCCTTACAATGAGCAGTTCTTC.

The CDR3 protein is CASSLAIGGDHNEQFF. The CDR3 region has the DNA TGTGCCAGCAGCTTGGCTATCGGCGGGGACCACAATGAGCAGTTCTTC. The chain recombines TRBV5-4 with TRBJ2-1; a possible D gene is TRBD2 (6 bases). V was shortened by 0 bases and J by 5 bases, with 15 bases between the two germline ends. This CDR3 spans 16 amino acids. Germline V CDR1 and CDR2: SGHNT, YYREEE (reference sequence).

The chain links TRBV10-3 to TRBJ2-1, with TRBD2 identical over 11 bases. V was pared by 4 bases and J by 9 bases, with 5 bases of the junction left unmatched. CDR1 ENHRY and CDR2 SYGVKD come from the germline V gene. The CDR3 sequence is 14 residues long. CDR3 sequence (DNA): TGTGCCATCAGTGGGACTAGCGGGTTTGGTGAGCAGTTCTTC. Translation gives CAISGTSGFGEQFF.

The chain carries TRBV7-3 and TRBJ2-1, with a weak D call TRBD2 (5 bases). The V gene's germline CDR1 is SGHTA and CDR2 FQGTGA. The CDR3 totals 11 residues. The V gene lost 2 bases and the J gene lost 10 bases, with 6 bases spanning the gap. The CDR3 region has the DNA TGTGCCAGCAGCTTAGGCGGGGAGCAGTTCTTC. As protein: CASSLGGEQFF.

The chain recombines TRBV11-2 with TRBJ2-1; D is unresolved. V gave up 3 bases and J gave up 0 bases, with 18 bases separating them. This CDR3 region has 18 residues. In germline, CDR1 is SGHAT, CDR2 FQNNGV. The CDR3: CASSLSPTQSYSYNEQFF. The CDR3 DNA reads TGTGCCAGCAGCTTGTCCCCTACACAGTCGTACTCCTACAATGAGCAGTTCTTC.

The V and J genes are TRBV6-5 and TRBJ2-5; 8 positions agree with TRBD1. Trimming at V came to 0 bases and at J to 1 base, leaving 4 bases not matched to a gene. The CDR3 consists of 16 residues. Germline lookup yields CDR1 MNHEY and CDR2 SVGAGI. The CDR3 here is CASSYSTGEAQETQYF. The DNA of the CDR3 is TGTGCCAGCAGTTACTCGACAGGGGAGGCCCAAGAGACCCAGTACTTC.

Notes on this clone: A much larger clone differs by one base, so this may be a read error. This specimen includes other DNA sequences encoding the same CDR3. This rearrangement joins TRBV30 to TRBJ1-5; possible D gene TRBD1, 5 bases. Germline CDR1 GTSNPN, CDR2 SVGIG (reference sequence). The CDR3 sequence is 13 residues long. The ends were cut back, 3 bases at V and 3 bases at J, with 9 bases in the middle. For the CDR3, the DNA is TGTGCCTGGAGGGGGGGGGACAATCAGCCCCAGCATTTT. Protein sequence: CAWRGGDNQPQHF. The complete variable domain, with remaining parts taken from reference TRBV30 and TRBJ1-5, reads SQTIHQWPATLVQPVGSPLSLECTVEGTSNPNLYWYRQAAGRGLQLLFYSVGIGQISSEVPQNLSASRPQDRQFILSSKKLLLSDSGFYLCAWRGGDNQPQHFGDGTRLSIL.

This chain uses TRBV28 with TRBJ2-1; the match to TRBD2 covers 8 bases. The junction had 3 bases not matched to a gene; V was cut back by 2 bases and J by 0 bases. Germline lookup yields CDR1 MDHEN and CDR2 SYDVKM. The CDR3 sequence is 16 residues long. The CDR3 is CASSLIGTSSYNEQFF. The CDR3 coding sequence is TGTGCCAGCAGTTTAATTGGGACTAGCTCCTACAATGAGCAGTTCTTC.

The chain employs TRBV2 and TRBJ2-1, with D tentatively TRBD1 (6 bases). This CDR3 comprises 13 residues. Germline CDR1 and CDR2: SNHLY and FYNNEI. The germline V and J ends were trimmed by 3 bases and 14 bases, with 17 bases remaining between them. In DNA form, the CDR3 reads TGTGCCAGCAGTGATGAGGGGGAAGCAGGGAAGTTCTTC. Translating it yields CASSDEGEAGKFF.

The chain combines TRBV7-8 with TRBJ2-2; D ambiguous. Trimming removed 3 bases from V and 9 bases from J, with 14 bases in between. Germline values: CDR1 SGHVS, CDR2 FQNEAQ. The CDR3 extends over 14 amino acids. The DNA of the CDR3 is TGTGCCAGCAGCTTTGCCGGAGATGGTTGGGAGCTGTTTTTT. Residues: CASSFAGDGWELFF.

This chain uses TRBV3-1 (or the pseudogene TRBV3-2) with TRBJ2-5, with 8 bases that match TRBD2. The CDR3 length is 14 residues. V was clipped by 4 bases and J by 1 base; unmatched bases: 2. Germline CDR1 is LGHDT and CDR2 is YNNKEL (reference sequence). The CDR3 DNA reads TGTGCCAGCAGCCTGCGGGGGGTCCAAGAGACCCAGTACTTC. It is translated as CASSLRGVQETQYF.

This clone was detected a few times. This chain joins TRBV18 and TRBJ2-3; 8 positions agree with TRBD2. Germline V CDR1 and CDR2: KGHSH, LQKENI. The CDR3 loop spans 16 amino acids. V dropped 2 bases and J dropped 0; count of bases not matched to a gene: 4. DNA for the CDR3: TGTGCCAGCTCACCAGGCGCTAGCGGGAGCACAGATACGCAGTATTTT. Its translation: CASSPGASGSTDTQYF. The variable domain in full, completed from reference TRBV18 and TRBJ2-3, reads NAGVMQNPRHLVRRRGQEARLRCSPMKGHSHVYWYRQLPEEGLKFMVYLQKENIIDESGMPKERFSAEFPKEGPSILRIQQVVRGDSAAYFCASSPGASGSTDTQYFGPGTRLTVL.

This clone was found once. The rearrangement uses TRBV10-3 and TRBJ2-1, with 13 bases that match TRBD2. The CDR3 is 15 amino acids. Germline-derived CDR1 and CDR2 are ENHRY and SYGVKD. J was trimmed by 15 bases and V by 4 bases; bases with no gene match: 12. The chain's CDR3 is CAISVGTSGKGVPFF. CDR3 coding DNA: TGTGCCATCAGTGTAGGGACTAGCGGGAAGGGGGTCCCGTTCTTC.

This chain uses TRBV5-1 with TRBJ2-1; 7 bases fit TRBD2. The V segment lost 4 bases and the J segment 10 bases; nucleotides outside the gene matches: 8. This CDR3 contains 13 residues. Germline-derived CDR1 and CDR2 are SGHRS and YFSETQ. The CDR3 region has the DNA TGCGCCAGCAGCCCCGCGGGGGATTGGGAGCAGTTCTTC. Translated: CASSPAGDWEQFF.

The CDR3 nucleotides are TGTGCCAGTAGTATAGAAGCAGGAATCGGGGAGCTGTTTTTT. This gives the protein CASSIEAGIGELFF. The chain is built from TRBV19 and TRBJ2-2, with D uncertain. CDR1 is LNHDA and CDR2 is SQIVND in the germline V gene (reference sequence). The germline V and J ends were trimmed by 0 bases and 7 bases, with 9 bases remaining between them. CDR3 length equals 14 residues.